The subject of this entry is one TCR beta chain. What it recognizes is unknown. Library preparation (for TCRbeta) was performed with unique molecular identifiers. TCRdb called the PCR reads again in MiXCR, with one record for every CDR3 protein. Of 530,000 or so distinct CDR3 sequences listed, 27% were seen once; the top ten hold under 45%. V was cut by 1 base and J by 4 bases, with 13 bases left in between. There are 14 residues in the CDR3. CDR1 SQVTM and CDR2 ANQGSEA come from the germline V gene. The sample originates from a study of T-cell reconstitution after alpha-beta-depleted transplantation in children. Study findings and constraints: Surviving recipient T cells and thymic progenitors underlay high day-60 TCRbeta diversity in some patients. Reported findings indicate that, about two months after transplant, alpha-beta T cells came from several hundred expanded clones, which were derived from non-depleted graft cells. Newly produced T cells mostly accounted for T-cell counts and diversity one year post-transplant.

The rearrangement uses TRBV29-1 and TRBJ2-5, with D uncertain. This specimen consisted of PBMCs, obtained before TCRalphabeta/CD19-depleted stem cell transplant. The sequence was obtained from a boy under two years old with Wiskott-Aldrich syndrome, due to receive a stem cell transplant. As DNA, the CDR3 is TGCAGCGTTGAAGGGATTAGCTCCAGAGAGACCCAGTACTTC. Translation: CSVEGISSRETQYF. The full variable domain, with the rest looked up from reference TRBV29-1 and TRBJ2-5, is SAVISQKPSRDICQRGTSLTIQCQVDSQVTMMFWYRQQPGQSLTLIATANQGSEATYESGFVIDKFPISRPNLTFSTLTVSNMSPEDSSIYLCSVEGISSRETQYFGPGTRLLVL.